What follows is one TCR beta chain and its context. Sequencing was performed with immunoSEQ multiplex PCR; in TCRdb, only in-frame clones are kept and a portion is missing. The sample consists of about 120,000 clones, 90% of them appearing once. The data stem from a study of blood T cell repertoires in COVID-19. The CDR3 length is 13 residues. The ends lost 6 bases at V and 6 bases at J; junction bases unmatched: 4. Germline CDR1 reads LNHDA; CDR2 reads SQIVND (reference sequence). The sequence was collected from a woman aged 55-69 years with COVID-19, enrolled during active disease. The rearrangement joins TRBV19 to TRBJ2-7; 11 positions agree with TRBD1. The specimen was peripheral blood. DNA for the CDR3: TGTGCCAGTAGAACGGGACAGGGGGGCGAGCAGTACTTC. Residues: CASRTGQGGEQYF.